The 7 T cell receptor beta chains presented below share a single source sample, sequenced in a study of blood T cell repertoires in COVID-19. Profiling relied on immunoSEQ multiplex PCR, and the TCRdb table lists in-frame clones only, not all of them. The sample holds 250,000 to 350,000 clones; approximately 89% are singletons and the top ten take around 12%. Specimen: peripheral blood. The origin of the receptors is a woman aged 60-70 years with acute or convalescent COVID-19.

This clone has only one observation. This sequence joins TRBV29-1 and TRBJ2-5; 10 nucleotides match TRBD2. The trim removed 2 bases at V and 1 base at J, leaving 7 bases unmatched. Germline CDR1 SQVTM, CDR2 ANQGSEA. The length of the CDR3 is 16 residues. The CDR3 region is CSVEKLLAGAQETQYF. The DNA of the CDR3 is TGCAGCGTTGAAAAGTTGCTAGCGGGAGCCCAAGAGACCCAGTACTTC. Variable domain in full (rest from reference TRBV29-1 and TRBJ2-5): SAVISQKPSRDICQRGTSLTIQCQVDSQVTMMFWYRQQPGQSLTLIATANQGSEATYESGFVIDKFPISRPNLTFSTLTVSNMSPEDSSIYLCSVEKLLAGAQETQYFGPGTRLLVL.

This clone occurred many times. The rearrangement joins TRBV6-2 or TRBV6-3 to TRBJ2-7; TRBD1 matches at 8 bases. Germline trimming cut 5 bases from V and 2 bases from J; bases unmatched to any gene: 8. From germline, CDR1 is MNHEY and CDR2 SVGEGT. This CDR3 is 15 amino acids long. The CDR3 sequence is CASSRQGAPTYEQYF. The CDR3 nucleotides are TGTGCCAGCAGTCGGCAGGGGGCGCCCACCTACGAGCAGTACTTC.

This clone was detected once. The CDR3 sequence is CASSIGEGYEQYF. CDR3 in DNA: TGTGCCAGCAGCATAGGGGAGGGCTACGAGCAGTACTTC. The chain couples TRBV7-3 to TRBJ2-7; the match to TRBD2 covers 7 bases. The trim removed 5 bases at V and 3 bases at J, leaving 4 bases unmatched. This CDR3 is 13 amino acids long. Germline CDR1 SGHTA, CDR2 FQGTGA.

The chain joins TRBV19 to TRBJ2-1, with a tentative D call TRBD2 (6 bases). The CDR3 loop spans 15 amino acids. V lost 3 bases and J 4 bases, leaving 13 bases between the germline ends. The germline V gene has CDR1 LNHDA and CDR2 SQIVND (reference sequence). CDR3 in amino acids: CASSMVRGLYNEQFF. The CDR3 DNA sequence: TGTGCCAGTAGTATGGTGCGGGGTTTATACAATGAGCAGTTCTTC. The variable domain in full, with the rest retrieved from reference TRBV19 and TRBJ2-1, is DGGITQSPKYLFRKEGQNVTLSCEQNLNHDAMYWYRQDPGQGLRLIYYSQIVNDFQKGDIAEGYSVSREKKESFPLTVTSAQKNPTAFYLCASSMVRGLYNEQFFGPGTRLTVL.

The chain joins TRBV9 to TRBJ1-4, with 11 positions matching TRBD1. J gave up 8 bases and V 4 bases, and 7 bases lay outside the gene matches. This CDR3 spans 15 amino acids. The germline V gene has CDR1 SGDLS and CDR2 YYNGEE. CDR3 loop: CASSLPGTGGEKLFF. In DNA, the CDR3 is TGTGCCAGCAGCCTGCCCGGGACAGGGGGAGAAAAACTGTTTTTT.

This chain joins TRBV6-5 and TRBJ2-3; D unresolved. V was clipped by 2 bases and J by 6 bases, with 15 bases between them. Germline-derived CDR1 and CDR2 are MNHEY and SVGAGI. This CDR3 is built from 15 residues. For the CDR3, the DNA is TGTGCCAGCAGTTACGTGCGTCCTCTCGGGGATACGCAGTATTTT. Amino acids: CASSYVRPLGDTQYF.

The rearrangement links TRBV9 to TRBJ2-3; no clear D gene. The CDR3 totals 14 residues. Trimming removed 1 base from V and 4 bases from J, with 10 bases in between. Germline-derived CDR1 and CDR2 are SGDLS and YYNGEE. In nucleotides, the CDR3 is TGTGCCAGCAGCGTAACACCCGCCTCAGATACGCAGTATTTT. Translated: CASSVTPASDTQYF.